The 28 T cell receptor beta chains reported below all come from one sample, sequenced in a study of control samples from healthy donors and cancer patients. TCRdb keeps only in-frame clones here, not all; method: immunoSEQ multiplex PCR. This sample carries some 130,000 clones, roughly 91% of them seen once, and the ten largest clones take over 1.5%. Sequenced input: PBMCs. Every receptor here comes from a man aged 50 to 59 with head and neck cancer.

The chain links TRBV27 to TRBJ2-3, with a possible D match to TRBD2 (5 bases). Germline V CDR1 and CDR2: MNHEY, SMNVEV (reference sequence). The CDR3 totals 16 residues. V was trimmed by 5 bases and J by 0 bases, leaving 15 bases between them. The CDR3 DNA sequence: TGTGCCAGCAGTCCGCCGAGGCGGGTCAGCACAGATACGCAGTATTTT. Protein product: CASSPPRRVSTDTQYF.

The chain couples TRBV6-2 or TRBV6-3 to TRBJ1-2; tentatively, D is TRBD1 (6 bases). Germline V gene sequence: CDR1 MNHEY, CDR2 SVGEGT. V lost 7 bases and J 4 bases, leaving 16 bases between the germline ends. CDR3 size: 14 residues. CDR3 in amino acids: CASIPTQGSYGYTF. The CDR3 DNA reads as TGTGCCAGCATCCCAACACAGGGTTCCTATGGCTACACCTTC.

The CDR3 DNA reads TGTGCCAGCAGCTCGCGTCCTGGGCGGAATTCACCCCTCCACTTT. Translating gives CASSSRPGRNSPLHF. The chain uses TRBV3-1 (or the pseudogene TRBV3-2) and TRBJ1-6; D is unresolved. This CDR3 has 15 amino acids. V lost 5 bases and J lost 7, with 15 bases in between. Looked up from germline, CDR1 is LGHDT and CDR2 is YNNKEL (reference sequence).

This clone was seen just once. This rearrangement joins TRBV6-2 or TRBV6-3 to TRBJ2-7; 10 nucleotides align to TRBD2. With 4 bases clipped from V and 0 bases from J, the junction kept 0 bases outside the gene matches. Per germline, CDR1 MNHEY and CDR2 SVGEGT. CDR3 length: 14 amino acids. The CDR3 DNA follows: TGTGCCAGCAGTTGGACTAGCGGCTCCTACGAGCAGTACTTC. Amino acid sequence: CASSWTSGSYEQYF.

The genes are TRBV11-2 and TRBJ2-5; D is perhaps TRBD2 (6 bases). The CDR3 is 15 residues long. The V end lost 0 bases, the J end lost 0 bases, and 8 bases lay between the germline ends. CDR1 and CDR2 from the germline V gene are SGHAT and FQNNGV. The CDR3 sequence: CASSLDRGYQETQYF. CDR3 bases: TGTGCCAGCAGCTTAGATCGGGGGTACCAAGAGACCCAGTACTTC.

This chain joins TRBV7-8 and TRBJ2-5; D uncertain. Germline-derived CDR1 and CDR2 are SGHVS and FQNEAQ. This CDR3 contains 13 residues. V was cut by 6 bases and J by 5 bases, with 13 bases left in between. The chain's CDR3 is CASRPTPSETQYF. As DNA, the CDR3 is TGTGCCAGCAGACCGACTCCCAGCGAGACCCAGTACTTC.

V and J are TRBV10-3 and TRBJ1-3; TRBD1 matches at 9 bases. V dropped 6 bases and J dropped 4; count of bases not matched to a gene: 13. The germline gives CDR1 ENHRY, CDR2 SYGVKD. This CDR3 region has 17 residues. CDR3 nucleotide sequence: TGTGCCATCAGCCCCTCCGGGACAGGGTCGGGAGGAAACACCATATATTTT. This encodes CAISPSGTGSGGNTIYF.

The chain combines TRBV30 with TRBJ1-6, with D possibly matching TRBD1 (5 bases). The CDR3 covers 15 residues. CDR1 and CDR2 from the germline V gene are GTSNPN and SVGIG (reference sequence). V shed 3 bases and J shed 0 bases, with 9 bases lying between them. The CDR3 nucleotides read TGTGCCTGGAGCGAGGGGAGCTCCTATAATTCACCCCTCCACTTT. It codes for CAWSEGSSYNSPLHF.

The J gene is TRBJ2-2, the V gene TRBV4-1; unclear D gene. This CDR3 has 14 residues. The V gene's germline CDR1 is MGHRA and CDR2 YSYEKL. Trimming stripped 1 base from V and 1 base from J, with 4 bases between. CDR3 in DNA: TGCGCCAGCAGCCAAGGTCTGAACACCGGGGAGCTGTTTTTT. Encoded protein: CASSQGLNTGELFF.

The genes are TRBV2 and TRBJ1-4, with 7 bases identical to TRBD1. The CDR3 runs to 14 residues. V shed 10 bases and J 10 bases; nucleotides not matched to a gene: 15. Germline values: CDR1 SNHLY, CDR2 FYNNEI. CDR3 bases: TGTGCCACCCTAACGACAGGGAGAGGTGGAAAACTGTTTTTT. This translates into CATLTTGRGGKLFF.

This chain connects TRBV30 to TRBJ2-1; D remains ambiguous. CDR3 length equals 13 residues. CDR1 and CDR2 from the germline V gene are GTSNPN and SVGIG (reference sequence). V lost 0 bases, J lost 12 bases, and 15 bases lay in between. CDR3 sequence reads: CAWSVSQVAMQFF. The CDR3 region has the DNA TGTGCCTGGAGTGTAAGCCAGGTGGCGATGCAGTTCTTC.

This clone was counted a single time. V gene TRBV5-1 combines with J gene TRBJ1-2; 9 bases are shared with TRBD1. With 4 bases clipped from V and 4 bases from J, the junction kept 11 bases outside the gene matches. The CDR3 loop spans 16 amino acids. Per the germline V gene, CDR1 is SGHRS and CDR2 is YFSETQ. CDR3: CASSPTGGETFYGYTF. CDR3 coding DNA: TGCGCCAGCAGCCCGACAGGGGGGGAAACATTCTATGGCTACACCTTC.

The chain joins TRBV14 to TRBJ2-7; D gene ambiguous. V was pared by 5 bases and J by 4 bases, with 12 bases between. This CDR3 is built from 13 residues. Germline loops: CDR1 SGHDN, CDR2 FVKESK. As DNA, the CDR3 is TGTGCCAGCAGCGAAACCCGAGGTTACGAGCAGTACTTC. It specifies CASSETRGYEQYF.

The chain uses TRBV5-1 and TRBJ2-4; 10 bases are a match to TRBD2. The germline gives CDR1 SGHRS, CDR2 YFSETQ. The CDR3 is made up of 17 amino acids. After removal of 4 bases from V and 7 bases from J, the junction contained 14 bases not matched to a gene. CDR3 bases: TGCGCCAGCAGCCCAACCTCTAGCGGGGGTTATCGGAACATTCAGTACTTC. Translated: CASSPTSSGGYRNIQYF.

The chain uses TRBV18 and TRBJ1-4, with D perhaps matching TRBD1 (5 bases). Germline lookup yields CDR1 KGHSH and CDR2 LQKENI. The CDR3 totals 14 residues. V was trimmed by 3 bases and J by 6 bases, leaving 11 bases between them. The CDR3: CASSPSGMDEKLFF. The CDR3 DNA follows: TGTGCCAGCTCACCTTCAGGGATGGATGAAAAACTGTTTTTT. Full variable domain (missing parts from reference TRBV18 and TRBJ1-4): NAGVMQNPRHLVRRRGQEARLRCSPMKGHSHVYWYRQLPEEGLKFMVYLQKENIIDESGMPKERFSAEFPKEGPSILRIQQVVRGDSAAYFCASSPSGMDEKLFFGSGTQLSVL.

This sequence joins TRBV6-1 and TRBJ1-1, with D unclear. V was trimmed by 0 bases and J by 6 bases, leaving 11 bases between them. Per the germline V gene, CDR1 is MNHNS and CDR2 is SASEGT. CDR3 size: 14 residues. CDR3 sequence: CASSEAGPKSEAFF. CDR3 nucleotides: TGTGCCAGCAGTGAAGCCGGACCGAAGTCTGAAGCTTTCTTT.

The chain employs TRBV10-3 and TRBJ1-6; D call uncertain. Trimming removed 3 bases from V and 5 bases from J, with 5 bases in between. The CDR3 sequence is 13 residues long. Per the germline V gene, CDR1 is ENHRY and CDR2 is SYGVKD. The CDR3 DNA sequence: TGTGCCATCAGTGAAGCCCATAATTCACCCCTCCACTTT. Protein product: CAISEAHNSPLHF.

The chain has TRBV4-2 and TRBJ2-2; D may correspond to TRBD1 or TRBD2 (5 bases each). The CDR3 is made up of 15 amino acids. CDR1 and CDR2 (germline): LGHNA, YNFKEQ. Trimming removed 4 bases from V and 0 bases from J, with 9 bases in between. CDR3 protein: CASSPLGANTGELFF. The CDR3 nucleotides read TGTGCCAGCAGCCCACTAGGGGCGAACACCGGGGAGCTGTTTTTT.

The chain is built from TRBV23-1 and TRBJ1-3; no reliable D call. TRBV23-1 is annotated as an ORF whose role is uncertain. Trimming left V 1 base short and J 3 bases short, with 16 bases between. The CDR3 totals 17 residues. The CDR3 region has the DNA TGCGCCAGCAGTCAATTCGGCAGTCCCTGTGTTGGAAACACCATATATTTT. It codes for CASSQFGSPCVGNTIYF.

The genes are TRBV30 and TRBJ1-6; TRBD1 is a possible D gene (5 bases). Per the germline V gene, CDR1 is GTSNPN and CDR2 is SVGIG (reference sequence). V shed 5 bases and J shed 7 bases, with 12 bases lying between them. The length of the CDR3 is 13 residues. This CDR3 is CAWGPQGNSPLHF. The CDR3 nucleotides read TGTGCCTGGGGGCCCCAGGGAAATTCACCCCTCCACTTT.

The rearrangement joins TRBV2 to TRBJ1-4, with a possible D match to TRBD1 (6 bases). Between the trimmed V and J ends, which lost 8 bases and 4 bases, there was a span of 17 bases. CDR1 is SNHLY and CDR2 is FYNNEI in the germline V gene. The CDR3 is made up of 15 amino acids. The CDR3 nucleotides are TGTGCCAGCGTACCCTATACAGGGAATAATGAAAAACTGTTTTTT. Translated: CASVPYTGNNEKLFF.

This sequence joins TRBV19 and TRBJ1-4; D may be TRBD1 (6 bases). V was clipped by 5 bases and J by 5 bases, with 12 bases between them. The CDR3 sequence is 14 residues long. Germline V gene data show CDR1 as LNHDA and CDR2 as SQIVND (reference sequence). The CDR3 loop is CASSQKTGNEKLFF. Here the CDR3 DNA reads TGTGCCAGTAGTCAGAAGACAGGCAATGAAAAACTGTTTTTT.

V is TRBV28 and J is TRBJ2-2, with no clear D. CDR3 size: 12 residues. CDR1 and CDR2 (germline): MDHEN, SYDVKM. V dropped 4 bases and J dropped 3 bases, with 3 bases sitting between them. The CDR3 DNA follows: TGTGCCAGCAGTTATTACACCGGGGAGCTGTTTTTT. Protein product: CASSYYTGELFF.

The chain carries TRBV5-6 and TRBJ1-1; a possible D gene is TRBD1 (6 bases). This CDR3 comprises 16 residues. Trimming removed 3 bases from V and 6 bases from J, with 21 bases in between. Germline CDR1 reads SGHDT; CDR2 reads YYEEEE. The CDR3 reads CASSSPTWGRDAEAFF. CDR3 DNA: TGTGCCAGCAGCTCGCCTACGTGGGGGCGCGACGCTGAAGCTTTCTTT.

The chain recombines TRBV12-3 or TRBV12-4 with TRBJ2-5; D is unresolved. V dropped 4 bases and J dropped 4 bases, with 10 bases sitting between them. This CDR3 is 13 amino acids long. The CDR3 loop is CASSYRVGETQYF. CDR3 DNA sequence: TGTGCCAGCAGTTACAGAGTAGGAGAGACCCAGTACTTC.

The genes are TRBV6-5 and TRBJ2-6; D not resolved. Germline CDR1 is MNHEY and CDR2 is SVGAGI. V lost 2 bases to trimming and J lost 0 bases, with 8 bases between them. The CDR3 is 16 residues long. The CDR3 sequence is CASSYGHHSGANVLTF. CDR3 nucleotides: TGTGCCAGCAGTTACGGCCACCACTCTGGGGCCAACGTCCTGACTTTC.

V usage is TRBV27 and J usage is TRBJ2-5, with TRBD2 identical over 11 bases. The V gene end was trimmed by 9 bases and the J gene end by 5 bases; junction bases not matched to a gene: 8. The CDR3 sequence is 14 residues long. The germline CDR1 and CDR2 sequences are MNHEY and SMNVEV (reference sequence). The chain's CDR3 is CASKLAGVLETQYF. The CDR3 coding sequence is TGTGCCAGTAAACTAGCGGGGGTTCTTGAGACCCAGTACTTC.

J is TRBJ2-2 and V is TRBV5-1; D is undetermined. The length of the CDR3 is 16 residues. Trimming left V 0 bases short and J 4 bases short, with 13 bases between. Germline V lookup: CDR1 SGHRS, CDR2 YFSETQ. The CDR3 spells CASSLVPSPGTGELFF. DNA for the CDR3: TGCGCCAGCAGCTTGGTGCCCTCCCCGGGCACCGGGGAGCTGTTTTTT.